This T cell receptor (beta chain) was identified during a study of cytomegalovirus exposure and HLA in healthy donors (dated by TCRdb to the late 2010s). Notes on the research overall: In an earlier analysis of fewer than 750 of the donors, approximately 260 Gb of sequence data and 120 million or so unique TCR beta sequences from about 190 million T cells were reported. An early release covering roughly 640 HLA-typed donors comprised approximately 290 gigabases of sequencing data and 85 million or so unique TCR sequences. Of the roughly 410 genotyped donors, over 80% were placed in the genetic ancestry cluster associated with self-reported Caucasian donors. The aim of the study was to test whether cataloging public T cell receptors could identify signatures of past pathogen exposure. The study profiled the T cell repertoires of fewer than 850 subjects by immunosequencing and related them to cytomegalovirus serostatus. Along with the roughly 670-subject first cohort, a separate validation cohort of 120 different subjects was used. The study combined high-throughput TCR immunosequencing, statistical association of individual TCRs with disease status, and machine learning to predict cytomegalovirus infection status. A later analysis re-analyzed previously published TCR beta repertoires from 650 to 800 donors and added high-resolution HLA genotyping to study TCR occurrence patterns. The later analysis used no new phenotypic data to find candidate immune exposures, relying instead on TCR beta sequences and their occurrence across donors. To decide whether each TCR beta V gene segment behaved as functional or pseudogenic, an earlier analysis of approximately 590 of the donors relied on high-throughput TCR beta sequencing. Donor age, sex, ethnicity and CMV serostatus were compiled together with the repertoire data. A later genetic analysis used genome-wide SNP genotypes for about 60% of the roughly 700 donors, treating that subset as a discovery cohort. All discovery cohort repertoires had been generated on a single sequencing platform. HLA typing covered class I and class II loci at four-digit resolution. Typing coverage varied by locus: 629-630 donors for A, B, C, DRB1 and DQB1; approximately 500 for DQA1; over 600 for DPA1; roughly 450 for DPB1. Four or five DR-DQ haplotypes were treated as single units for association and clustering because of strong linkage in the cohort. Across approximately 400 genotyped donors of the cohort, an average of approximately 220,000 unique TCR beta nucleotide sequences per donor were sequenced, and roughly 18% of those sequences were non-productive.

In total, 630 or so healthy bone marrow donors made up the cohort. At the time of sampling, all cohort members were nominally healthy, though unrecorded immune exposures were likely present. The donor was CMV seronegative and belonged to the group of 352 seronegative cohort members. Each donor provided a peripheral blood sample, and peripheral blood mononuclear cells were used for TCR beta sequencing. The Qiagen DNeasy Blood Extraction Kit was used to extract genomic DNA from the blood cell samples. The CDR1 and CDR2 encoded by the germline V gene (reference sequence) are GTSNPN and SVGIG. Including cysteine and phenylalanine, the CDR3 has 13 amino acids. CDR3 DNA is the only sequence kept; it has 39 bases, read in frame from the first base. V is cut by 0 bases and J by 2 bases, and the space between the germline ends is 8 bases. The paper as a whole reports these results and caveats: In a later genetic analysis, a missense DCLRE1C variant was associated with V-gene and J-gene trimming of TCR beta chains, and the association was replicated in an independent cohort. This cohort had only TCR beta chains sequenced, and the lack of alpha or paired-chain data limited which features could be detected. In a later analysis, some 17,000 TCR beta sequences were associated with specific HLA alleles at a false discovery rate of 0.05. The study listed 150 to 200 TCR beta chains as associated with cytomegalovirus. The authors suggested that the approach could potentially be generalized to other disease states and immunological phenotypes. A later genetic analysis reported fewer N-insertions in productive TCRs among donors in an Asian-associated ancestry cluster than the roughly 720-donor mean. In a later analysis, HLA-associated TCR beta chains were found to be more clonally expanded and to have lower generation probabilities than equally common non-associated chains. When HLA alleles, especially DR and DQ, strongly co-occurred, TCR associations were difficult to assign to individual alleles. A few of the identified cytomegalovirus-associated TCR beta chains were confirmed in vitro to be specific for cytomegalovirus antigens. While some public TCRs were present in many individuals, most TCR sequences turned up only very rarely across donors. Some IMGT-functional V segments, including TRBV6-2 and TRBV6-3, could not be told apart with the 87-base-pair reads, so those segments were excluded. Cytomegalovirus status was reported to be diagnosed by the classifier with high specificity and sensitivity in both the original and validation cohorts. A later analysis reported that several top co-occurrence clusters appeared linked to parvovirus B19, influenza, CMV and Epstein-Barr virus. For the cohort, immune exposure information was limited to CMV serostatus. A cluster of highly shared sequence variants was judged likely to represent a technical artifact of the sequencing pipeline. Because HLA typing was missing for some donors at each locus, association tests included only the typed subset. A further reported finding was that TCR beta sequences accurately predicted the HLA-A and HLA-B alleles for most subjects in the first cohort. Broadly in line with IMGT annotations, most TCR beta V segments showed up in productive rearrangements about 87% or about 30% of the time in an earlier analysis of several hundred of the donors. Most CMV-associated TCR beta chains appeared to be HLA-restricted in a later analysis, and the HLA associations seemed to be driven largely by CMV exposure. Linkage disequilibrium might explain the correlated functional status among segregating V segments, but an unknown experimental factor could not be excluded. Because counts were too low, around 18 rarely observed V segments, including chromosome 9 orphons, were left out of the earlier analysis of some 600 of the donors. Presence/absence analyses assumed roughly uniform sequencing depth across donors, an assumption that may not hold. According to a later analysis, TCR association rates differed among HLA loci, with DRB1 alleles showing the most associated TCRs and HLA-C alleles showing the fewest.

On this clone: Its cognate antigen has yet to be identified. No qualities accompany the bases; no much larger clone lies one base away.

The library was obtained by the immunoSEQ multiplex PCR assay. A mixture of 60 forward primers for TCR Vbeta segments and 13 reverse primers for TCR Jbeta segments was used in the multiplex PCR. A multiplex PCR assay on genomic DNA amplified the CDR3 region of rearranged TCR beta genes. Amplified TCR beta libraries were sequenced as 87-base-pair reads on the Illumina HiSeq System. The authors processed their data as follows. In a later analysis, roughly 80 million unique TCR beta chains were counted across the 500 to 850 repertoires, and roughly 11 million of these chains were shared by at least two donors. To remove PCR and sequencing errors, raw reads were error-corrected and collapsed into unique sequences using a nearest-neighbor algorithm that merged closely related sequences. To assign V, D and J gene segments, CDR3 sequences were aligned to IMGT reference sequences. Each retained sequence needed at least a six-nucleotide match to both a V gene segment and a J gene segment. Rearrangements were classified as productive when the CDR3 lacked stop codons and remained in frame with V and J, and all other rearrangements were classified as non-productive. CDR3 was defined by IMGT convention, running from the second conserved V-encoded cysteine to the conserved J-encoded phenylalanine. The earlier analysis of 450 to 750 of the donors excluded any sequence lacking an unambiguous match to a single V gene segment. An earlier analysis of several hundred of the donors classified V segments as functional when productive rearrangements were above 56.7% and as segregating when the standard deviation between donors was above 5%. To diagnose cytomegalovirus status from the catalog of TCR beta chain sequences, a statistical classification framework was built. In a later analysis, V and J genes were assigned by comparing TCR nucleotide sequences against IMGT/GENE-DB human TR gene sequences. A later analysis assigned CDR3 sequences and most-parsimonious VDJ recombination scenarios with the TCRdist pipeline. In a later analysis, every TCR beta chain was defined by the combination of its CDR3 amino acid sequence and its V-gene family, and reads without a unique V-gene family were dropped. In a later analysis, 450 to 600 highly shared, low-generation-probability nucleotide sequences were removed to address suspected cross-contamination and a sequencing artifact. A later analysis calculated a clonal expansion index for each public chain from normalized within-repertoire ranks of inferred template counts. In a later analysis, generation probabilities were computed with a VDJ recombination model fitted to out-of-frame rearrangements, and the resulting probabilities were checked against IGoR. Hypergeometric tests were used in a later analysis to score TCR-TCR, TCR-HLA and TCR-CMV co-occurrence, with a repertoire-size bias correction applied to the TCR pairs. In a later analysis, false discovery rates were estimated by permuting HLA or CMV assignments 20 times. In a later analysis, co-occurring TCRs were grouped using DBSCAN, with TCRdist sequence similarity added in when clustering inside HLA-allele-positive subsets. Repertoires with fewer than 30,000 or more than 120,000 public chains were left out of co-occurrence clustering, as were roughly five repertoires with anomalous nucleotide sharing. Sourced from immuneACCESS, this table was stored by TCRdb with only in-frame sequences that have V and J called. A share of the clones is absent; for the studies checked, an unresolved V gene accounts for under half, and the remainder has no known explanation. Clone size and V and J calls were adopted from that table, with D and trimming inferred from the DNA. The sample table records hundreds of thousands of clones; around 80% of these occur just once. The ten biggest clones cover about 0.58% of the sample.

Input material: PBMCs. This clonotype originated in a woman aged 40 to 55 in good health and CMV-seronegative. The chain joins TRBV30 to TRBJ2-7; the D segment could be TRBD1, given 5 matching bases. The bases are TGTGCCTGGAGTGTAGGGGTTACCTACGAGCAGTACTTC. Its translation is CAWSVGVTYEQYF.